Listed below are T cell receptor beta chains from one sample, sequenced in a study of neoadjuvant anti-PD-1 for oral cavity cancer. TCRdb keeps only in-frame clones here, not all; method: immunoSEQ multiplex PCR. Here the sample spans 14,000 or so clones, roughly three quarters being singletons. The sequencing used PBMCs, collected after nivolumab (anti-PD-1) treatment. The receptors derive from a person aged 35 to 85 with oral cavity squamous cell carcinoma. Each CDR3 is given with its conserved first and last residue. Fields, in order: D gene, J gene, V gene, clone size, CDR3 DNA, CDR3 protein. A D gene is named only where the DNA matches it firmly. Clone size, where shown, is once, few, many, or a class for clones that have expanded.

d_call: .; j_call: TRBJ1-1; v_call: TRBV11-1; clone_size: once; cdr3_nt: TGTGCCAGCAGCTTAGCGGGAGGGAGCACTGAAGCTTTCTTT; cdr3_aa: CASSLAGGSTEAFF
d_call: .; j_call: TRBJ2-3; v_call: TRBV11-3; clone_size: few; cdr3_nt: TGTGCCAGCAGCTCGCCGGTCCCGGGCGGTTCAGATACGCAGTATTTT; cdr3_aa: CASSSPVPGGSDTQYF
d_call: .; j_call: TRBJ1-5; v_call: TRBV21-1; clone_size: .; cdr3_nt: TGTGCCAGCAGCAAAGGGGGATCTAAACAGCCCCAGCATTTT; cdr3_aa: CASSKGGSKQPQHF
d_call: .; j_call: TRBJ2-2; v_call: TRBV6-6; clone_size: few; cdr3_nt: TGTGCCAGCAGTTTCCTGACACAGGGCAAGGGGCTGTTTTTT; cdr3_aa: CASSFLTQGKGLFF
d_call: .; j_call: TRBJ1-1; v_call: TRBV5-5; clone_size: few; cdr3_nt: TGTGCCAGCAGCCCCTCTTTGGACACTGAAGCTTTCTTT; cdr3_aa: CASSPSLDTEAFF
d_call: TRBD2; j_call: TRBJ2-6; v_call: TRBV7-1; clone_size: .; cdr3_nt: TGTGCCAGCAGCTCCATTGCCCAAAGGGCAGGGAGGGGTCCTACCCACTCTGGGGCCAACGTCCTGACTTTC; cdr3_aa: CASSSIAQRAGRGPTHSGANVLTF
d_call: .; j_call: TRBJ2-7; v_call: TRBV6-5; clone_size: .; cdr3_nt: TGTGCCAGCACCCAACAGGGAGGGTTCGGCGAGCAGTACTTC; cdr3_aa: CASTQQGGFGEQYF
d_call: TRBD1; j_call: TRBJ1-4; v_call: TRBV5-1; clone_size: few; cdr3_nt: TGCGCCAGCAGCGAAGGGACAGTGGGTAATGAAAAACTGTTTTTT; cdr3_aa: CASSEGTVGNEKLFF
d_call: .; j_call: TRBJ1-3; v_call: TRBV4-1; clone_size: .; cdr3_nt: TGCGCCAGCAGCCAAGCTGGCTCTGGAAACACCATATATTTT; cdr3_aa: CASSQAGSGNTIYF
d_call: .; j_call: TRBJ2-1; v_call: TRBV7-8; clone_size: .; cdr3_nt: TGTGCCAGCAGCTACGGGACCGACAATGAGCAGTTCTTC; cdr3_aa: CASSYGTDNEQFF
d_call: .; j_call: TRBJ2-1; v_call: TRBV4-2; clone_size: .; cdr3_nt: TGTGCCAGCAGCCAAGATGGGGGTTTGAACAATGAGCAGTTCTTC; cdr3_aa: CASSQDGGLNNEQFF
d_call: .; j_call: TRBJ1-4; v_call: TRBV5-4; clone_size: .; cdr3_nt: TGTGCCAGCAGCCCCAAGGGATGGGGTGGAGGAAAACATGAAAAACTGTTTTTT; cdr3_aa: CASSPKGWGGGKHEKLFF
d_call: .; j_call: TRBJ2-3; v_call: TRBV5-5; clone_size: .; cdr3_nt: TGTGCCAGCAGCCTGGGGGGACTGACTAGCACAGATACGCAGTATTTT; cdr3_aa: CASSLGGLTSTDTQYF
d_call: TRBD1; j_call: TRBJ1-2; v_call: TRBV13; clone_size: .; cdr3_nt: TGTGCCAGCAGCCACGGGACAGGGGCTTCCTATGGCTACACCTTC; cdr3_aa: CASSHGTGASYGYTF
d_call: TRBD2; j_call: TRBJ2-5; v_call: TRBV30; clone_size: few; cdr3_nt: TGTGCCTGGAGTAGGGGACTAGCGGGGGAGGTAGAGACCCAGTACTTC; cdr3_aa: CAWSRGLAGEVETQYF
d_call: .; j_call: TRBJ2-3; v_call: TRBV7-3; clone_size: .; cdr3_nt: TGTGCCAGCAGCTTCCAGGGGGGCCTGACCTCGGATACGCAGTATTTT; cdr3_aa: CASSFQGGLTSDTQYF
d_call: .; j_call: TRBJ1-2; v_call: TRBV28; clone_size: .; cdr3_nt: TGTGCCACCCAGGCAATGGGGGCTAATGGCTACACCTTC; cdr3_aa: CATQAMGANGYTF
d_call: TRBD1; j_call: TRBJ1-2; v_call: TRBV5-1; clone_size: .; cdr3_nt: TGCGCCAGCAGCTTTACAGGGGCCCCGATAGGCTACACCTTC; cdr3_aa: CASSFTGAPIGYTF
d_call: .; j_call: TRBJ1-2; v_call: TRBV16; clone_size: once; cdr3_nt: TGTGCCAGCAGCCAATTATCGGAAGGGAGTAACTATGGCTACACCTTC; cdr3_aa: CASSQLSEGSNYGYTF
d_call: .; j_call: TRBJ1-2; v_call: TRBV9; clone_size: .; cdr3_nt: TGTGCCAGCAGCCCCCGGGGTGAGGCTAACTATGGCTACACCTTC; cdr3_aa: CASSPRGEANYGYTF
d_call: TRBD1; j_call: TRBJ1-2; v_call: TRBV2; clone_size: .; cdr3_nt: TGTGCCAGCAGTGAATGGCAGGGGGAGGGGTATTGGGGCTACACCTTC; cdr3_aa: CASSEWQGEGYWGYTF
d_call: .; j_call: TRBJ1-4; v_call: TRBV18; clone_size: few; cdr3_nt: TGTGCCAGCGGGCGAATACAGAATAATGAAAAACTGTTTTTT; cdr3_aa: CASGRIQNNEKLFF
d_call: TRBD1; j_call: TRBJ1-6; v_call: TRBV6-5; clone_size: few; cdr3_nt: TGTGCCAGCAGTGTAACCGGGACAGGAGAGACACCCCTCCACTTT; cdr3_aa: CASSVTGTGETPLHF
d_call: TRBD1; j_call: TRBJ1-1; v_call: TRBV7-8; clone_size: .; cdr3_nt: TGTGCCAGCAGCGTTAGGACAGGCACTGAAGCTTTCTTT; cdr3_aa: CASSVRTGTEAFF
d_call: .; j_call: TRBJ2-7; v_call: TRBV27; clone_size: .; cdr3_nt: TGTGCCAGCAGCCAAGCGGTATCGGACTACGAGCAGTACTTC; cdr3_aa: CASSQAVSDYEQYF
d_call: .; j_call: TRBJ1-3; v_call: TRBV11-2; clone_size: .; cdr3_nt: TGTGCCAGCAGCTCCCCGCTAGAGTCTTTAAGGGTTGGAAACACCATATATTTT; cdr3_aa: CASSSPLESLRVGNTIYF
d_call: TRBD1; j_call: TRBJ1-5; v_call: TRBV2; clone_size: .; cdr3_nt: TGTGCCAGCGGCTCGGACAGGGACATTGTTAGGGGACCCAATCAGCCCCAGCATTTT; cdr3_aa: CASGSDRDIVRGPNQPQHF
d_call: .; j_call: TRBJ1-5; v_call: TRBV18; clone_size: .; cdr3_nt: TGTGCCAGCTCACCGGGGGGCCTGGGCAATCAGCCCCAGCATTTT; cdr3_aa: CASSPGGLGNQPQHF
d_call: .; j_call: TRBJ2-7; v_call: TRBV5-1; clone_size: few; cdr3_nt: TGCGCCAGCAGCTCGTCCGGCAGGGGGGCCGCCGAGCAGTACTTC; cdr3_aa: CASSSSGRGAAEQYF
d_call: .; j_call: TRBJ1-1; v_call: TRBV6-1; clone_size: .; cdr3_nt: TGTGCCAGCAGTGTGGGCGCGGAGAACACTGAAGCTTTCTTT; cdr3_aa: CASSVGAENTEAFF
d_call: TRBD1; j_call: TRBJ1-3; v_call: TRBV5-4; clone_size: .; cdr3_nt: TGTGCCAGCAGCTGGGGACAGCCTGGAAACACCATATATTTT; cdr3_aa: CASSWGQPGNTIYF
d_call: TRBD1; j_call: TRBJ1-2; v_call: TRBV18; clone_size: few; cdr3_nt: TGTGCCAGCTCACCCGGGGGACAGGGGGCGTACTATGGCTACACCTTC; cdr3_aa: CASSPGGQGAYYGYTF
d_call: .; j_call: TRBJ1-1; v_call: TRBV10-2; clone_size: .; cdr3_nt: TGCGCCAGCAGTGAGTTTGAAGGGGGCACTGAAGCTTTCTTT; cdr3_aa: CASSEFEGGTEAFF
d_call: .; j_call: TRBJ1-1; v_call: TRBV2; clone_size: .; cdr3_nt: TGTGCCAGCAGTAGGGACGGCCCCACTGAAGCTTTCTTT; cdr3_aa: CASSRDGPTEAFF
d_call: .; j_call: TRBJ1-4; v_call: TRBV7-9; clone_size: .; cdr3_nt: TGTGCCAGCAGAGGGGAGCCAAATGAAAAACTGTTTTTT; cdr3_aa: CASRGEPNEKLFF
d_call: TRBD1; j_call: TRBJ1-2; v_call: TRBV28; clone_size: .; cdr3_nt: TGTGCCAGCAGTTTAAAGTTCGACAGGGTCTATGGCTACACCTTC; cdr3_aa: CASSLKFDRVYGYTF
d_call: .; j_call: TRBJ1-2; v_call: TRBV2; clone_size: .; cdr3_nt: TGTGCCAGCAGTGTCTTTACGGTTAACTATGGCTACACCTTC; cdr3_aa: CASSVFTVNYGYTF
d_call: .; j_call: TRBJ1-2; v_call: TRBV5-4; clone_size: .; cdr3_nt: TGTGCCAGCAGCTTTTTTGGGAGTGGGTCCTATGGCTACACCTTC; cdr3_aa: CASSFFGSGSYGYTF
d_call: .; j_call: TRBJ1-1; v_call: TRBV27; clone_size: .; cdr3_nt: TGTGCCAGCAGTTTCGGCGGGCCACCGAGGGACACTGAAGCTTTCTTT; cdr3_aa: CASSFGGPPRDTEAFF
d_call: .; j_call: TRBJ2-1; v_call: TRBV2; clone_size: .; cdr3_nt: TGTGCCAGCACCTATTTCGTTGAGCAGTTCTTC; cdr3_aa: CASTYFVEQFF
d_call: .; j_call: TRBJ1-4; v_call: TRBV19; clone_size: .; cdr3_nt: TGTGCCAGTAGTCCAGCCGCCGTGGGGAGGGGTGAAAAACTGTTTTTT; cdr3_aa: CASSPAAVGRGEKLFF
d_call: TRBD1; j_call: TRBJ1-1; v_call: TRBV6-5; clone_size: .; cdr3_nt: TGTGCCAGCAGTTGGGACAGGGCCTCGAACACTGAAGCTTTCTTT; cdr3_aa: CASSWDRASNTEAFF
d_call: .; j_call: TRBJ2-5; v_call: TRBV20-1; clone_size: .; cdr3_nt: TGCAGTGCCACCAGGGAGACCCAGTACTTC; cdr3_aa: CSATRETQYF
d_call: .; j_call: TRBJ1-1; v_call: TRBV11-2; clone_size: .; cdr3_nt: TGTGCCAGCAGCTCCTACAGGCAAATGAACACTGAAGCTTTCTTT; cdr3_aa: CASSSYRQMNTEAFF
d_call: .; j_call: TRBJ2-5; v_call: TRBV4-1; clone_size: few; cdr3_nt: TGCGCCAGCAGTTGGCAGCGTCAAGAGACCCAGTACTTC; cdr3_aa: CASSWQRQETQYF
d_call: .; j_call: TRBJ1-3; v_call: TRBV27; clone_size: .; cdr3_nt: TGTGCCAGCAGTTTATGGGCAGGGGCTGGAAACACCATATATTTT; cdr3_aa: CASSLWAGAGNTIYF
d_call: .; j_call: TRBJ1-4; v_call: TRBV6-5; clone_size: few; cdr3_nt: TGTGCCAGCAAAAGGGGGAAGGTTGGGGAAAAACTGTTTTTT; cdr3_aa: CASKRGKVGEKLFF
d_call: .; j_call: TRBJ2-7; v_call: TRBV2; clone_size: .; cdr3_nt: TGTGCCAGCAGTGCTAGTTCCTACGAGCAGTACTTC; cdr3_aa: CASSASSYEQYF
d_call: TRBD1; j_call: TRBJ1-2; v_call: TRBV28; clone_size: .; cdr3_nt: TGTGCCAGCTCAGAAAGCGGACAGGGAGATGGCTACACCTTC; cdr3_aa: CASSESGQGDGYTF
d_call: TRBD1; j_call: TRBJ1-4; v_call: TRBV7-9; clone_size: once; cdr3_nt: TGTGCCAGCAGCTTATGGCGAGGGAGGGGGCTTGGTGAAAAACTGTTTTTT; cdr3_aa: CASSLWRGRGLGEKLFF
d_call: .; j_call: TRBJ2-3; v_call: TRBV6-5; clone_size: .; cdr3_nt: TGTGCCAGCAGCCTAGGGGGACCGGATACGCAGTATTTT; cdr3_aa: CASSLGGPDTQYF
d_call: .; j_call: TRBJ2-7; v_call: TRBV2; clone_size: .; cdr3_nt: TGTGCCAGCAGGGGTAACAGGGGGGGGTACGAGCAGTACTTC; cdr3_aa: CASRGNRGGYEQYF
d_call: TRBD1; j_call: TRBJ1-2; v_call: TRBV5-4; clone_size: .; cdr3_nt: TGTGCCAGCAGCTTCCGGACAGGGGGCTACACCTTC; cdr3_aa: CASSFRTGGYTF